This TCR beta chain is drawn from a study of blood T cells in healthy people across ages. At the level of the study: In model experiments, template switching was able to capture about one barcoded beta molecule for every two T cells that were present.

Study results and limitations: Older individuals had lower TCR beta diversity per million T cells (the decline was roughly linear). Among long-lived donors, naive CD4+ cells were more numerous and diversity higher than in aged donors.

V was trimmed by 6 bases and J by 3 bases, leaving 12 bases between them. CDR1 MNHNY and CDR2 SVGAGI come from the germline V gene (reference sequence). There are 14 residues in the CDR3. With a J-beta primer mix and a sample-barcoded 5' primer, a second PCR ran roughly 6 to 12 cycles. TCRdb called the 5' RACE reads again in MiXCR, with one record for every CDR3 protein. The sample lists hundreds of thousands of distinct CDR3 sequences; roughly 25% were seen once. This clonotype has just a few counts. Its cognate antigen is unknown. These data are also associated with another study on T cells of mothers and their children. That study adds: A few healthy Caucasian mothers, along with their six children, served as the donors.

The chain recombines TRBV6-6 with TRBJ2-1, with D perhaps TRBD2 (5 bases). The sequenced sample was blood. This TCR was recovered from a boy younger than 18 in good health. The CDR3 DNA reads TGTGCCAGCAGCCCAGGACTCCTCTACAATGAGCAGTTCTTC. The encoded protein is CASSPGLLYNEQFF.